Following are 12 T cell receptor beta chains from one sample sequenced in a study of blood T cell repertoires in COVID-19. Sequenced by immunoSEQ multiplex PCR; TCRdb stores in-frame clones only, minus some. The data contain around 180,000 clones, about 84% of them seen just once; the ten biggest clones take up 15% to 20%. The sequenced sample consisted of peripheral blood. The receptor set was obtained from a person aged 70 to 80 with COVID-19, enrolled during active disease.

The chain links TRBV29-1 to TRBJ2-1, with D perhaps TRBD1 (5 bases). Germline V gene sequence: CDR1 SQVTM, CDR2 ANQGSEA. V was shortened by 0 bases and J by 0 bases, with 12 bases between the two germline ends. The CDR3 spans 16 residues. This CDR3 reads CSVEDPGQSSYNEQFF. As DNA, the CDR3 is TGCAGCGTTGAAGATCCCGGACAAAGCTCCTACAATGAGCAGTTCTTC.

The chain links TRBV25-1 to TRBJ1-5, with TRBD1 identical over 9 bases. Germline-derived CDR1 and CDR2 are MGHDK and SYGVNS. The length of the CDR3 is 17 residues. The V segment lost 3 bases and the J segment 3 bases; nucleotides outside the gene matches: 9. The CDR3 DNA reads as TGTGCCAGCAGTGACTCCGGTCGACAGGGGGTCAATCAGCCCCAGCATTTT. Translating it yields CASSDSGRQGVNQPQHF.

The chain has TRBV10-3 and TRBJ2-7; 11 bases are shared with TRBD2. CDR3 length equals 14 residues. The J segment lost 3 bases and the V segment lost 6 bases, leaving 4 bases of the junction unmatched. CDR1 and CDR2 (germline): ENHRY, SYGVKD. CDR3 coding DNA: TGTGCCATCAGGGGGACTAGCGGTGACTACGAGCAGTACTTC. Encoded protein: CAIRGTSGDYEQYF.

This chain joins TRBV27 and TRBJ1-4; D remains unclear. This CDR3 is built from 14 residues. Trimming removed 2 bases from V and 0 bases from J, with 4 bases in between. Germline V gives CDR1 MNHEY, CDR2 SMNVEV (reference sequence). The CDR3 is CASSLATTNEKLFF. The CDR3 DNA reads TGTGCCAGCAGTTTAGCGACAACTAATGAAAAACTGTTTTTT.

This chain joins TRBV7-3 and TRBJ2-3; 7 positions agree with TRBD2. Germline CDR1 reads SGHTA; CDR2 reads FQGTGA. This CDR3 is built from 16 residues. Germline trimming cut 2 bases from V and 2 bases from J; bases unmatched to any gene: 7. The CDR3 protein is CASSLFGGRVTDTQYF. The CDR3 DNA follows: TGTGCCAGCAGCTTATTCGGCGGGAGAGTCACAGATACGCAGTATTTT.

In DNA, the CDR3 is TGTGCCAGCTCATCGACTCAGGGGGCTGGCACCGGGGAGCTGTTTTTT. Amino acid sequence: CASSSTQGAGTGELFF. V and J are TRBV18 and TRBJ2-2, with 8 nucleotides matching TRBD1. With V trimmed by 5 bases and J by 4 bases, 9 bases remained unmatched. In germline, CDR1 is KGHSH, CDR2 LQKENI. The CDR3 totals 16 residues.

CDR3 region: CASAPTGNTEAFF. The CDR3 DNA is TGTGCTAGTGCCCCGACAGGGAACACTGAAGCTTTCTTT. The V call is TRBV12-5, the J call TRBJ1-1; D possibly corresponds to TRBD1 (6 bases). V lost 7 bases to trimming and J lost 1 base, with 10 bases between them. This CDR3 has 13 residues. Germline CDR1 and CDR2: LGHNT and FRNRAP.

The chain couples TRBV5-1 to TRBJ2-7; D might be TRBD1 (5 bases). The V end lost 4 bases, the J end lost 2 bases, and 10 bases lay between the germline ends. In germline, CDR1 is SGHRS, CDR2 YFSETQ. This CDR3 region has 13 residues. CDR3 sequence reads: CASSREGAYEQYF. CDR3 coding DNA: TGCGCCAGCAGCAGAGAAGGGGCCTACGAGCAGTACTTC.

This clone was found once. The rearrangement uses TRBV10-3 and TRBJ1-4, with 10 bases aligning to TRBD1. The V gene end was trimmed by 0 bases and the J gene end by 5 bases; junction bases not matched to a gene: 0. CDR3 length: 15 residues. Germline CDR1 is ENHRY and CDR2 is SYGVKD. CDR3 bases: TGTGCCATCAGTGAGTCGACAGGGGGCAATGAAAAACTGTTTTTT. As protein: CAISESTGGNEKLFF.

J is TRBJ1-4 and V is TRBV5-1, with 7 nucleotides matching TRBD1. CDR3 length: 16 residues. V lost 4 bases and J lost 0; bases outside the gene matches: 6. The germline V gene has CDR1 SGHRS and CDR2 YFSETQ. The CDR3 loop is CASSRTGDATNEKLFF. The CDR3 DNA is TGCGCCAGCAGCCGTACAGGGGATGCAACTAATGAAAAACTGTTTTTT.

The chain carries TRBV6-5 and TRBJ2-1; D perhaps matches TRBD2 (5 bases). CDR3 length equals 14 residues. CDR1 and CDR2 from the germline V gene are MNHEY and SVGAGI. The V gene lost 6 bases and the J gene lost 7 bases, with 16 bases spanning the gap. CDR3 sequence (DNA): TGTGCCAGCAGGAGCTCGAGGGCTGGGAATGAGCAGTTCTTC. It encodes CASRSSRAGNEQFF.

The chain carries TRBV6-5 and TRBJ2-7; 7 bases are a match to TRBD2. The CDR3 has 15 amino acids. Unmatched junction bases numbered 7, after V lost 2 bases and J lost 3 bases. Germline CDR1 reads MNHEY; CDR2 reads SVGAGI. For the CDR3, the DNA is TGTGCCAGCAGTTACACGGGAGGAGGATACTACGAGCAGTACTTC. Residues: CASSYTGGGYYEQYF.